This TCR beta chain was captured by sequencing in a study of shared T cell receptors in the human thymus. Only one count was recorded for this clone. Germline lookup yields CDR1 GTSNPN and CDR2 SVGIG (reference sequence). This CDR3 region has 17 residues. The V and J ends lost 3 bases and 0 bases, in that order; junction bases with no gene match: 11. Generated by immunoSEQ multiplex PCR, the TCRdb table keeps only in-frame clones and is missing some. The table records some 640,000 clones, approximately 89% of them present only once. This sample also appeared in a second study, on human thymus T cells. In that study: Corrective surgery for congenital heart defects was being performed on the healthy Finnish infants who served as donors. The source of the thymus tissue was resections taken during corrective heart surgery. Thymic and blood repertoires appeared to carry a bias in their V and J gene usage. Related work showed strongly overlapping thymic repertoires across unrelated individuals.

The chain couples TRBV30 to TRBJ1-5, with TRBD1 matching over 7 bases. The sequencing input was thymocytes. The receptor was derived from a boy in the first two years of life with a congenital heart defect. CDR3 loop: CAWSHTPGQISNQPQHF. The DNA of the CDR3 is TGTGCCTGGAGCCACACTCCGGGACAGATTAGCAATCAGCCCCAGCATTTT.